The 3 T cell receptor beta chains reported below all come from one sample, sequenced in a study of regulatory T cells in long-lasting Graves disease. Arm-PCR of CDR3 regions with iRepertoire HTBI primers generated TCR beta libraries. TCRdb analysed the multiplex PCR reads with MiXCR anew, one entry per CDR3 protein. The sample holds about 450,000 distinct CDR3 sequences, approximately 16% seen once. Time point in this sample: newly diagnosed GD, antithyroid drugs for less than 3 months. The authors made the TCR library using RNA they extracted from PBMCs. These data are also associated with another study on T cells in Graves' hyperthyroidism and ophthalmopathy.

Source: peripheral blood mononuclear cells (PBMCs), taken at new diagnosis, from a patient treated with antithyroid drugs. The source is a woman aged 30 to 39 with Graves disease.

The gene calls are TRBV6-2 or TRBV6-3 and TRBJ2-1, with TRBD2 identical over 8 bases. V trimming: 5 bases; J trimming: 6 bases; junction bases outside the gene matches: 18. Germline values: CDR1 MNHEY, CDR2 SVGEGT. CDR3 length equals 18 residues. The CDR3 DNA is TGTGCCAGCAGTGACGACGGGACCGGGACTAGATTTGGCAATGAGCAGTTCTTC. Amino acids: CASSDDGTGTRFGNEQFF.

This chain uses TRBV6-2 or TRBV6-3 with TRBJ2-7, with D possibly TRBD1 on 6 matching bases. Germline V gene lookup returns CDR1 MNHEY and CDR2 SVGEGT. With 7 bases removed from V and 0 bases from J, the gap between germline ends came to 16 bases. CDR3 length: 15 amino acids. The CDR3, as DNA: TGTGCCAGCAACCGTATACAGGGAAGCTCCTACGAGCAGTACTTC. Translated, it gives CASNRIQGSSYEQYF.

This chain connects TRBV20-1 to TRBJ2-1; TRBD2 aligns across 10 bases. CDR1 is DFQATT and CDR2 is SNEGSKA in the germline V gene (reference sequence). The CDR3 is made up of 15 amino acids. Germline trimming cut 6 bases from V and 8 bases from J; bases unmatched to any gene: 13. The CDR3: CSARSLAGDGDEQFF. In nucleotides, the CDR3 is TGCAGTGCCAGGAGTCTAGCGGGAGATGGGGATGAGCAGTTCTTC.